The present TCR beta chain was sequenced within a study of T cells in Graves' hyperthyroidism and ophthalmopathy. Orbital computed tomography and thyroid ultrasound, together with serum TRAb and thyroxine and clinical symptoms, were used for diagnoses. This CDR3 is 16 amino acids long. The junction had 9 bases not matched to a gene; V was cut back by 0 bases and J by 2 bases. The V gene's germline CDR1 is DFQATT and CDR2 SNEGSKA (reference sequence). RNA transcripts served as the template for amplifying TCR beta CDR3 regions. The TCR CDR3 was amplified in a first-round RT-PCR using the HTBI primer set. TCRdb used MiXCR to reprocess the multiplex PCR reads, holding one entry per CDR3 protein. The table has 550,000 to 600,000 distinct CDR3 sequences, under 60% seen once. This clonotype was picked up one time. Its specificity is unknown. General study results and limits: Most thyroid clonotypes that were expanded above 0.001 also turned up in blood. Ophthalmopathy was separated from stable hyperthyroidism by a 13 V-J model. It was a median roughly 6.5 months before onset that the model predicted ophthalmopathy.

The clonotype was recovered from an adult woman with Graves' disease, either hyperthyroidism or ophthalmopathy (not recorded which). The chain links TRBV20-1 to TRBJ2-5; 7 bases agree with TRBD2. Material: peripheral blood or thyroid tissue (not recorded which). CDR3 in DNA: TGCAGTGCTAGAGATTGGATCGGGGGAGGGCAAGAGACCCAGTACTTC. Protein: CSARDWIGGGQETQYF.